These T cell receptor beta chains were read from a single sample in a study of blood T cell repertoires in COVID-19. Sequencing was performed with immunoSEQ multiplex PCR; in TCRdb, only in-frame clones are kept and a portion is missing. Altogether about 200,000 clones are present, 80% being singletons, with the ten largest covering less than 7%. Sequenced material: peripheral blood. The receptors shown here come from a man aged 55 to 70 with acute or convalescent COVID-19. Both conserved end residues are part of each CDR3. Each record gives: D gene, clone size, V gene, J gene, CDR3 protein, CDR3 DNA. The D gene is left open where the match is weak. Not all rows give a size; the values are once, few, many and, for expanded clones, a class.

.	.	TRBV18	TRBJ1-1	CASSVGMNTEAFF	TGTGCCAGTTCCGTGGGCATGAACACTGAAGCTTTCTTT
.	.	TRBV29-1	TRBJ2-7	CSTGQGGEQYF	TGCAGCACCGGACAGGGAGGGGAGCAGTACTTC
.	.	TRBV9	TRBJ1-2	CASSVVSGSGNYGYTF	TGTGCCAGCAGCGTAGTTTCGGGATCGGGAAACTATGGCTACACCTTC
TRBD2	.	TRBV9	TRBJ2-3	CASSVSGLAGVTDTQYF	TGTGCCAGCAGCGTTTCGGGACTAGCGGGAGTGACAGATACGCAGTATTTT
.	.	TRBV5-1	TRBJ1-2	CASSPDSTDYGYTF	TGCGCCAGCAGCCCCGACTCGACGGACTATGGCTACACCTTC
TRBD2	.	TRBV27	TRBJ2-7	CASSSGSKSYEQYF	TGTGCCAGCAGTAGCGGGAGTAAATCCTACGAGCAGTACTTC
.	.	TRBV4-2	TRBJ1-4	CASSRETGRLFF	TGTGCCAGCAGCCGAGAGACAGGTAGACTGTTTTTT
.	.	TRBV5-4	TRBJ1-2	CASSLEVGGNYGYTF	TGTGCCAGCAGCTTGGAGGTGGGAGGGAACTATGGCTACACCTTC
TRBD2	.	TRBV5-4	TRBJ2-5	CASSRLAGGLQETQYF	TGTGCCAGCAGTCGTCTAGCGGGGGGCCTACAAGAGACCCAGTACTTC
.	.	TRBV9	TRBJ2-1	CASSVAPEPRYNEQFF	TGTGCCAGCAGCGTAGCCCCTGAGCCTCGCTACAATGAGCAGTTCTTC
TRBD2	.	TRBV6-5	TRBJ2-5	CASRVAGQETQYF	TGTGCCAGCAGAGTAGCGGGGCAAGAGACCCAGTACTTC
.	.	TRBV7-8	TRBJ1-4	CASSFIVSVGRMNEKLFF	TGTGCCAGCAGCTTTATCGTGAGTGTGGGGAGGATGAATGAAAAACTGTTTTTT
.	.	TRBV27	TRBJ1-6	CASSLRRDSPLHF	TGTGCCAGCAGTTTACGCAGGGATTCACCCCTCCACTTT
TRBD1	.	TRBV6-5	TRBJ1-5	CASSRQGGNQPQHF	TGTGCCAGCAGTCGACAGGGTGGCAATCAGCCCCAGCATTTT
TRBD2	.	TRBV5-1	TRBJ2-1	CASSLSGGAYNEQFF	TGCGCCAGCAGCCTTAGCGGGGGGGCCTACAATGAGCAGTTCTTC
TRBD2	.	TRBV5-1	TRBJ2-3	CASSSTGTSETDTQYF	TGCGCCAGCAGCTCAACCGGGACTAGCGAAACAGATACGCAGTATTTT
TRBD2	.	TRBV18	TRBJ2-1	CASSPGLAGDNEQFF	TGTGCCAGCTCACCCGGACTAGCGGGGGATAATGAGCAGTTCTTC
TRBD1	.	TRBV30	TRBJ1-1	CAWGRTGLAEAFF	TGTGCCTGGGGAAGGACAGGGTTGGCTGAAGCTTTCTTT
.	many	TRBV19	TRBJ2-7	CASSHLGQDGRYEQYF	TGTGCCAGTAGTCACTTGGGGCAGGATGGGAGGTACGAGCAGTACTTC
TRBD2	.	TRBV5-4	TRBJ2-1	CATRGGTSDYNEQFF	TGTGCCACCAGGGGAGGGACTAGCGACTACAATGAGCAGTTCTTC
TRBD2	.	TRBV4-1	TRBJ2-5	CASSQVGTSGETQYF	TGCGCCAGCAGCCAAGTGGGGACTAGCGGAGAGACCCAGTACTTC
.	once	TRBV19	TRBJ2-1	CASSIDLEYNEQFF	TGTGCCAGTAGTATAGATCTGGAGTACAATGAGCAGTTCTTC
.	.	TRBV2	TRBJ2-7	CASTGLEAGEQYF	TGTGCCAGCACGGGTTTAGAAGCAGGGGAGCAGTACTTC
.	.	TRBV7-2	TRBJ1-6	CASSLNGRAPLHF	TGTGCCAGCAGCTTAAACGGGAGGGCACCCCTCCACTTT
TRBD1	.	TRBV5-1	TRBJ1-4	CASRPTGGNEKLFF	TGCGCCAGCAGACCGACAGGGGGTAATGAAAAACTGTTTTTT
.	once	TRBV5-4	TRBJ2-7	CASSLDQGGEQYF	TGTGCCAGCAGCTTGGACCAGGGGGGCGAGCAGTACTTC
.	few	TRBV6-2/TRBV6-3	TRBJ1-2	CASSYGGSNGYTF	TGTGCCAGCAGTTATGGAGGGTCTAACGGCTACACCTTC
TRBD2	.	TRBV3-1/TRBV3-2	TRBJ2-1	CASSQGLAGGRGNEQFF	TGTGCCAGCAGCCAGGGACTAGCGGGAGGGAGGGGCAATGAGCAGTTCTTC
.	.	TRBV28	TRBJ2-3	CASSSTLDTQYF	TGTGCCAGCTCGTCGACACTAGATACGCAGTATTTT
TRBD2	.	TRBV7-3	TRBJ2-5	CASSLGLEGTQYF	TGTGCCAGCAGCTTAGGACTAGAAGGGACCCAGTACTTC
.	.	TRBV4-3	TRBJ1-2	CASSQDEGIGGGYTF	TGCGCCAGCAGCCAAGATGAGGGAATAGGCGGTGGCTACACCTTC
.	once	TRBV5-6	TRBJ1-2	CASSLVTEAGYTF	TGTGCCAGCAGCTTGGTTACCGAGGCGGGCTACACCTTC
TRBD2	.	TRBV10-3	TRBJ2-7	CAITRELGAGPDEQYF	TGTGCCATCACCCGGGAGTTAGGAGCGGGGCCCGACGAGCAGTACTTC
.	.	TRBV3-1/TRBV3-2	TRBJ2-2	CASSQAGELFF	TGTGCCAGCAGCCAGGCAGGGGAGCTGTTTTTT
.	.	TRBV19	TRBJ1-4	CASNGLDRGGEKLFF	TGTGCCAGCAATGGCCTTGACCGAGGTGGTGAAAAACTGTTTTTT